This TCR beta chain is from a study of cytomegalovirus exposure and HLA in healthy donors. As for the study in general: Among around 170 million T cells, an earlier analysis found 90 million to 130 million unique TCR beta sequences. Broader study findings: A later analysis linked a missense variant in DCLRE1C to the trimming of TCR beta V and J genes. Researchers reported in a later analysis that common viral pathogens appeared linked to several top clusters. According to a later analysis, donors in an Asian-associated ancestry cluster reportedly had fewer N-insertions than the roughly 630-donor mean.

PCR involved 60 Vbeta and 13 Jbeta primers. TCRdb's table, derived via immunoSEQ multiplex PCR, lists solely in-frame clones and lacks some. The profile shows about 250,000 clones, approximately 84% of them singletons. In regard to this clone: What it recognizes is unknown.

After removal of 7 bases from V and 4 bases from J, the junction contained 9 bases not matched to a gene. The CDR3 sequence is 16 residues long. Germline V gene sequence: CDR1 MNHNY, CDR2 SVGAGI (reference sequence). The chain is built from TRBV6-6 and TRBJ1-3; 11 bases map to TRBD1. Material for sequencing was PBMCs. The TCR comes from a girl aged 2 to 9 in good health and CMV-seronegative. Here the CDR3 DNA reads TGTGCCAGCACCTCTTGGACAGGGGGCTCCGGAAACACCATATATTTT. Its protein is CASTSWTGGSGNTIYF.